The 21 T cell receptor beta chains reported below all come from one sample, sequenced in a study of T cell repertoires in urothelial bladder cancer. TCRdb's copy holds only in-frame clones and misses some; the assay was immunoSEQ multiplex PCR. The sample shows over 10,000 clones, 66% of them seen only once. Sequencing input: tumor-infiltrating cells from bladder cancer. The source is a human donor with urothelial carcinoma.

The V and J genes are TRBV5-4 and TRBJ2-3; no clear D. There are 13 residues in the CDR3. Trimming removed 4 bases at V and 3 bases at J, with 9 bases between. The V gene's germline CDR1 is SGHNT and CDR2 YYREEE (reference sequence). CDR3 sequence (DNA): TGTGCCAGCAGCCAGTTTTCGACAGATACGCAGTATTTT. This sequence encodes CASSQFSTDTQYF.

This clone is categorized as medium-sized. V gene TRBV12-2 combines with J gene TRBJ2-7; TRBD1 reflects the table's D call only, with no check against the DNA. TRBV12-2 is a recognized pseudogene. The length of the CDR3 is 12 residues. The CDR3 sequence is CASRSTGSEQYV. The CDR3 DNA follows: TGTGCAAGTCGCTCCACAGGGTCCGAGCAGTACGTC.

V and J are TRBV15 and TRBJ1-6; 7 nucleotides line up with TRBD1. V dropped 8 bases and J dropped 5; count of bases not matched to a gene: 0. The germline gives CDR1 LNHNV, CDR2 YYDKDF (reference sequence). This CDR3 spans 12 amino acids. The CDR3 DNA follows: TGTGCCACCGGGACAGATAATTCACCCCTCCACTTT. This encodes CATGTDNSPLHF.

This clone was counted only a few times. The chain employs TRBV7-2 and TRBJ2-5; no firm D call. Germline V lookup: CDR1 SGHTA, CDR2 FQGNSA. With 3 bases removed from V and 4 bases from J, the gap between germline ends came to 6 bases. CDR3 size: 12 residues. CDR3: CASSFQSETQYF. As DNA, the CDR3 is TGTGCCAGCAGCTTTCAATCAGAGACCCAGTACTTC.

V gene TRBV30 combines with J gene TRBJ1-6; D is possibly TRBD1 (6 bases). This CDR3 has 13 amino acids. Trimming took off 8 bases at V and 3 bases at J, with 11 bases between the two ends. Germline values: CDR1 GTSNPN, CDR2 SVGIG (reference sequence). The CDR3, as DNA: TGTGCCGGTAGACAGGACTATAATTCACCCCTCCACTTT. Translation: CAGRQDYNSPLHF.

The J gene is TRBJ2-5, the V gene TRBV7-3; TRBD2 is a possible D gene (6 bases). The germline gives CDR1 SGHTA, CDR2 FQGTGA. The CDR3 is 16 amino acids. Trimming removed 0 bases from V and 2 bases from J, with 13 bases in between. The CDR3: CASSLTWRGGQETQYF. In nucleotides, the CDR3 is TGTGCCAGCAGCTTAACGTGGAGGGGAGGACAAGAGACCCAGTACTTC.

This chain links TRBV9 with TRBJ2-3; 13 bases align to TRBD2. The V segment lost 4 bases and the J segment 3 bases; nucleotides outside the gene matches: 8. The CDR3 totals 17 residues. Germline values: CDR1 SGDLS, CDR2 YYNGEE. The CDR3 is CASSPRTSGGVTDTQYF. CDR3 DNA: TGTGCCAGCAGCCCCAGGACTAGCGGGGGAGTTACAGATACGCAGTATTTT.

This clone was recorded once. The chain recombines TRBV18 with TRBJ2-7, with D tentatively TRBD1 or TRBD2 (5 bases each). Per germline, CDR1 KGHSH and CDR2 LQKENI. V lost 3 bases and J 3 bases, leaving 18 bases between the germline ends. The CDR3 has 16 residues. CDR3 protein: CASSPVGEPGYYEQYF. As DNA, the CDR3 is TGTGCCAGCTCACCTGTAGGGGAGCCGGGTTACTACGAGCAGTACTTC.

By share, this clone ranks as medium-sized. The gene calls are TRBV7-9 and TRBJ2-5; 7 bases match TRBD2. With V trimmed by 5 bases and J by 5 bases, 11 bases remained unmatched. The CDR3 is 15 amino acids. Germline V gene sequence: CDR1 SEHNR, CDR2 FQNEAQ (reference sequence). CDR3 DNA: TGTGCCAGCAGCCCCGCTAGCGGCCAATTCGAGACCCAGTACTTC. Protein product: CASSPASGQFETQYF.

This sequence joins TRBV19 and TRBJ2-2; 10 bases fit TRBD2. The CDR3 contains 14 residues. Germline-derived CDR1 and CDR2 are LNHDA and SQIVND (reference sequence). V was pared by 5 bases and J by 6 bases, with 3 bases of the junction left unmatched. The CDR3 loop reads CASSPSGGAGELFF. The CDR3 coding sequence is TGTGCCAGTAGTCCAAGCGGGGGGGCCGGGGAGCTGTTTTTT.

The chain joins TRBV6-5 to TRBJ1-2, with 9 bases matching TRBD1. The germline CDR1 and CDR2 sequences are MNHEY and SVGAGI. CDR3 length: 14 residues. The junction had 9 bases not matched to a gene; V was cut back by 5 bases and J by 8 bases. CDR3 in DNA: TGTGCCAGCAGTCGTCAACAGGGGGCTGGGGGCTACACCTTC. Amino acid sequence: CASSRQQGAGGYTF.

This chain connects TRBV7-7 to TRBJ2-2; 8 positions agree with TRBD2. The CDR3 has 14 amino acids. Looked up from germline, CDR1 is SSHAT and CDR2 is FNYEAQ (reference sequence). Trimming cost V 5 bases and J 5 bases; bases outside gene matches: 4. The CDR3 reads CASSPGLGTGELFF. For the CDR3, the DNA is TGTGCCAGCAGCCCGGGACTAGGGACCGGGGAGCTGTTTTTT.

The genes are TRBV5-1 and TRBJ2-3; D might be TRBD1 or TRBD2, each matching 5 bases. Germline V lookup: CDR1 SGHRS, CDR2 YFSETQ. The ends were cut back, 3 bases at V and 4 bases at J, with 21 bases in the middle. The CDR3 consists of 17 residues. The CDR3, as DNA: TGCGCCAGCAGCTATTCTCGGGGCTTAGTTTTCGCAGATACGCAGTATTTT. Translation gives CASSYSRGLVFADTQYF.

This clone was counted once. The V and J genes are TRBV7-9 and TRBJ2-5; D unclear. CDR3 length equals 13 residues. The V end was cut by 5 bases, the J end by 1 base, with 8 bases between. Germline values: CDR1 SEHNR, CDR2 FQNEAQ (reference sequence). The CDR3 region has the DNA TGTGCCAGCAGCCCAGACCTCCAAGAGACCCAGTACTTC. It specifies CASSPDLQETQYF.

The chain couples TRBV5-4 to TRBJ1-3; D is perhaps TRBD1 (6 bases). Germline V gene data show CDR1 as SGHNT and CDR2 as YYREEE (reference sequence). V lost 3 bases and J 0 bases, leaving 13 bases between the germline ends. CDR3 size: 16 residues. The CDR3 region is CASSSGRGGSGNTIYF. CDR3 in DNA: TGTGCCAGCAGCTCCGGTAGGGGGGGCTCTGGAAACACCATATATTTT.

This clone was picked up a small number of times. This chain uses TRBV10-3 with TRBJ1-1; perhaps TRBD1 as D (6 bases). Germline values: CDR1 ENHRY, CDR2 SYGVKD. Deletions cut 6 bases from V and 3 bases from J, with 14 bases between. The CDR3 spans 14 residues. The CDR3 sequence is CAIRKQGRDTEAFF. CDR3 sequence (DNA): TGTGCCATCAGAAAACAGGGTCGGGACACTGAAGCTTTCTTT.

The rearrangement links TRBV5-4 to TRBJ1-2; TRBD1 aligns across 9 bases. The CDR3 is 15 amino acids. Germline V gene lookup returns CDR1 SGHNT and CDR2 YYREEE (reference sequence). The trim removed 5 bases at V and 3 bases at J, leaving 8 bases unmatched. The CDR3 DNA follows: TGTGCCAGCAGTGCCAACAGGGGGCGAGACTATGGCTACACCTTC. This sequence encodes CASSANRGRDYGYTF.

CDR3 loop: CASTWGRGGGQETQYF. The CDR3 DNA is TGCGCCAGCACCTGGGGGCGAGGCGGGGGGCAAGAGACCCAGTACTTC. This chain connects TRBV5-1 to TRBJ2-5; 8 nucleotides agree with TRBD2. There are 16 residues in the CDR3. CDR1 and CDR2 from the germline V gene are SGHRS and YFSETQ. J gave up 2 bases and V 6 bases, and 12 bases lay outside the gene matches.

The genes are TRBV9 and TRBJ2-3, with D hard to call. V was cut by 2 bases and J by 1 base, with 5 bases left in between. Germline-derived CDR1 and CDR2 are SGDLS and YYNGEE. The CDR3 covers 13 residues. The CDR3 coding sequence is TGTGCCAGCAGCGTCAGCGGCACAGATACGCAGTATTTT. This encodes CASSVSGTDTQYF.

The genes are TRBV5-1 and TRBJ2-3; no clear D gene. This CDR3 is built from 12 residues. V was trimmed by 3 bases and J by 1 base, leaving 3 bases between them. Germline CDR1 and CDR2: SGHRS and YFSETQ. CDR3 DNA: TGCGCCAGCAGCTCTCGCACAGATACGCAGTATTTT. As protein: CASSSRTDTQYF.

This chain links TRBV7-9 with TRBJ2-5, with 9 positions matching TRBD1. The junction had 8 bases not matched to a gene; V was cut back by 5 bases and J by 4 bases. This CDR3 contains 15 residues. From germline, CDR1 is SEHNR and CDR2 FQNEAQ (reference sequence). DNA for the CDR3: TGTGCCAGCAGCAATCGACAGGGGGGCGTAGAGACCCAGTACTTC. Its translation is CASSNRQGGVETQYF.